Shown below are 28 T cell receptor beta chains from a single sample sequenced in a study of tissue T cells after allogeneic stem cell transplantation. Method: immunoSEQ multiplex PCR; TCRdb's copy keeps in-frame clones and lacks some. Found here are about 26,000 clones, about 89% of them singletons; the top ten hold about 2%. Sequences were derived from blood, sampled before transplantation. The receptors were gathered from a male donor aged 60 or over who later had graft-versus-host disease after an allogeneic stem cell transplant.

V usage is TRBV6-1 and J usage is TRBJ2-7; TRBD2 agrees at 8 bases. V trimming: 3 bases; J trimming: 5 bases; junction bases outside the gene matches: 15. The germline gives CDR1 MNHNS, CDR2 SASEGT. The CDR3 runs 17 residues. This CDR3 is CASSEGLVAGMVDEQYF. CDR3 nucleotide sequence: TGTGCCAGCAGTGAGGGGTTGGTAGCGGGGATGGTCGACGAGCAGTACTTC.

The rearrangement uses TRBV6-4 and TRBJ2-3; D may correspond to TRBD1 or TRBD2 (5 bases each). The germline CDR1 and CDR2 sequences are MRHNA and SNTAGT. Trimming removed 2 bases at V and 2 bases at J, with 14 bases between. This CDR3 has 16 amino acids. The CDR3 loop is CASSDRGRTSTDTQYF. The CDR3 bases are TGTGCCAGCAGTGACAGGGGCAGGACTTCCACAGATACGCAGTATTTT.

The CDR3 protein is CASSQEVGLYSYEQYF. CDR3 DNA sequence: TGCGCCAGCAGCCAAGAGGTGGGCCTCTACTCCTACGAGCAGTACTTC. The V and J genes are TRBV4-1 and TRBJ2-7; the D is unclear. V lost 0 bases and J lost 0, with 12 bases in between. This CDR3 is 16 amino acids long. Looked up from germline, CDR1 is MGHRA and CDR2 is YSYEKL.

The chain employs TRBV6-4 and TRBJ1-1; no reliable D call. Germline V gene data show CDR1 as MRHNA and CDR2 as SNTAGT. Trimming cost V 6 bases and J 0 bases, with 8 bases left between them. The CDR3 runs 13 residues. The DNA of the CDR3 is TGTGCCAGCAGCGCGGAGATGAACACTGAAGCTTTCTTT. Amino acids: CASSAEMNTEAFF.

This clone was seen just once. This chain connects TRBV6-2 or TRBV6-3 to TRBJ2-3; D ambiguous. The CDR3 covers 14 residues. Germline V gene data show CDR1 as MNHEY and CDR2 as SVGEGT. The V end lost 2 bases, the J end lost 3 bases, and 9 bases lay between the germline ends. CDR3 loop: CASSYRKSTDTQYF. The CDR3 nucleotides read TGTGCCAGCAGTTACAGGAAGTCGACAGATACGCAGTATTTT.

The rearrangement links TRBV5-5 to TRBJ2-5; a weak D match, TRBD2 (6 bases). This CDR3 is 14 amino acids long. V was cut by 1 base and J by 4 bases, with 11 bases left in between. The germline V gene encodes CDR1 SGHKS and CDR2 YYEKEE (reference sequence). The CDR3 loop reads CASSLTSSLETQYF. For the CDR3, the DNA is TGTGCCAGCAGCTTGACTAGCTCACTAGAGACCCAGTACTTC.

The chain carries TRBV28 and TRBJ2-7; 8 bases are a match to TRBD2. This CDR3 has 15 amino acids. CDR1 and CDR2 (germline): MDHEN, SYDVKM. V gave up 6 bases and J gave up 3 bases; unmatched junction bases: 10. CDR3: CASRTASGLIYEQYF. The DNA of the CDR3 is TGTGCCAGCAGGACCGCTAGCGGGCTTATCTACGAGCAGTACTTC. Full variable domain (remainder filled in from reference TRBV28 and TRBJ2-7): DVKVTQSSRYLVKRTGEKVFLECVQDMDHENMFWYRQDPGLGLRLIYFSYDVKMKEKGDIPEGYSVSREKKERFSLILESASTNQTSMYLCASRTASGLIYEQYFGPGTRLTVT.

This clone is a singleton in its sample. This rearrangement joins TRBV19 to TRBJ2-5; D is perhaps TRBD1 or TRBD2 (5 bases each). V lost 6 bases and J lost 3, with 14 bases in between. CDR3 length: 14 residues. Germline CDR1 LNHDA, CDR2 SQIVND (reference sequence). CDR3 region: CASSRNEGKETQYF. CDR3 in DNA: TGTGCCAGTAGCCGAAATGAGGGGAAAGAGACCCAGTACTTC.

The rearrangement links TRBV5-6 to TRBJ1-1; no definite D call. The V gene lost 4 bases and the J gene lost 11 bases, with 15 bases spanning the gap. The CDR3 has 12 amino acids. CDR1 is SGHDT and CDR2 is YYEEEE in the germline V gene. CDR3 DNA: TGTGCCAGCAGCCTCACCACGGGGTTGGCTTTCTTT. Translation gives CASSLTTGLAFF.

The rearrangement uses TRBV18 and TRBJ1-2; D possibly corresponds to TRBD1 (5 bases). V lost 6 bases and J 1 base, leaving 18 bases between the germline ends. In germline, CDR1 is KGHSH, CDR2 LQKENI. CDR3 length: 16 amino acids. In DNA, the CDR3 is TGTGCCAGCTCGGGGGTGGAGCCTGCCTTTAACTATGGCTACACCTTC. Its protein product is CASSGVEPAFNYGYTF.

The chain combines TRBV24-1 with TRBJ2-1; no clear D gene. Trimming shortened V by 7 bases and J by 5 bases, and 11 bases separated the two germline ends. Germline CDR1 KGHDR, CDR2 SFDVKD. The CDR3 is made up of 13 amino acids. CDR3: CATRSAWDNEQFF. The CDR3 DNA reads TGTGCCACCAGATCCGCCTGGGACAATGAGCAGTTCTTC.

This chain links TRBV7-8 with TRBJ2-5; TRBD2 is a possible D gene (5 bases). Trimming took off 1 base at V and 1 base at J, with 7 bases between the two ends. Germline V gene sequence: CDR1 SGHVS, CDR2 FQNEAQ. This CDR3 region has 14 residues. CDR3 nucleotide sequence: TGTGCCAGCAGCTTAGAAGCGGCCCAAGAGACCCAGTACTTC. It yields the protein CASSLEAAQETQYF.

The chain couples TRBV5-5 to TRBJ1-2; the match to TRBD1 covers 7 bases. CDR1 and CDR2 from the germline V gene are SGHKS and YYEKEE (reference sequence). V dropped 3 bases and J dropped 0; count of bases not matched to a gene: 2. This CDR3 comprises 14 residues. The CDR3 nucleotides are TGTGCCAGCAGCTCGGGACAGCCTAACTATGGCTACACCTTC. Translating gives CASSSGQPNYGYTF.

This chain connects TRBV7-3 to TRBJ2-2, with a weak D call TRBD2 (6 bases). This CDR3 comprises 13 residues. The V gene's germline CDR1 is SGHTA and CDR2 FQGTGA. V was cut by 6 bases and J by 4 bases, with 9 bases left in between. CDR3 loop: CASRPAGTGELFF. CDR3 DNA sequence: TGTGCCAGCAGGCCAGCGGGCACCGGGGAGCTGTTTTTT.

This clone was recorded only once. CDR3 sequence (DNA): TGCGCCAGCAGCTTGGGAGCGGGGGGTGTCCAAGAGACCCAGTACTTC. Protein sequence: CASSLGAGGVQETQYF. The chain joins TRBV5-1 to TRBJ2-5, with 9 bases lining up with TRBD2. CDR1 SGHRS and CDR2 YFSETQ come from the germline V gene. With V trimmed by 0 bases and J by 1 base, 4 bases remained unmatched. This CDR3 is 16 amino acids long.

The chain uses TRBV19 and TRBJ2-1; 9 bases align to TRBD1. J gave up 4 bases and V 1 base, and 5 bases lay outside the gene matches. In germline, CDR1 is LNHDA, CDR2 SQIVND (reference sequence). CDR3 length: 16 amino acids. CDR3 protein: CASSIGGQGSYNEQFF. For the CDR3, the DNA is TGTGCCAGTAGTATAGGAGGACAGGGGTCATACAATGAGCAGTTCTTC. The entire variable domain, with the rest obtained from reference TRBV19 and TRBJ2-1, is as follows: DGGITQSPKYLFRKEGQNVTLSCEQNLNHDAMYWYRQDPGQGLRLIYYSQIVNDFQKGDIAEGYSVSREKKESFPLTVTSAQKNPTAFYLCASSIGGQGSYNEQFFGPGTRLTVL.

The chain has TRBV4-2 and TRBJ2-2; D uncertain. The ends were cut back, 2 bases at V and 7 bases at J, with 5 bases in the middle. The CDR3 is made up of 12 amino acids. Germline CDR1 is LGHNA and CDR2 is YNFKEQ. CDR3 bases: TGTGCCAGCAGCCAATGGAGCGGGGAGCTGTTTTTT. This gives the protein CASSQWSGELFF.

V usage is TRBV6-5 and J usage is TRBJ2-7; either TRBD1 or TRBD2 may supply D (5 bases each). CDR1 is MNHEY and CDR2 is SVGAGI in the germline V gene. The CDR3 contains 13 residues. V was pared by 6 bases and J by 4 bases, with 13 bases between. The CDR3 nucleotides are TGTGCCAGCAGCCGGGACGGGATTTACGAGCAGTACTTC. This codes for CASSRDGIYEQYF.

The chain carries TRBV5-1 and TRBJ2-7; D call uncertain. The germline CDR1 and CDR2 sequences are SGHRS and YFSETQ. The V gene lost 0 bases and the J gene lost 10 bases, with 20 bases spanning the gap. The CDR3 covers 15 residues. CDR3 residues: CASSLEVTSSLGQYF. The DNA of the CDR3 is TGCGCCAGCAGCTTGGAGGTGACGTCGAGCCTTGGACAGTACTTC.

J is TRBJ2-3 and V is TRBV7-2, with D possibly being TRBD1 or TRBD2 (5 bases each). The germline CDR1 and CDR2 sequences are SGHTA and FQGNSA. CDR3 length: 15 amino acids. Deletions cut 5 bases from V and 0 bases from J, with 12 bases between. The CDR3 DNA sequence: TGTGCCAGCAGCCCGCGGGCAGGGAGCACAGATACGCAGTATTTT. It is translated as CASSPRAGSTDTQYF.

The chain is built from TRBV5-1 and TRBJ2-1; D might be TRBD1 (6 bases). The germline V gene has CDR1 SGHRS and CDR2 YFSETQ. The CDR3 consists of 14 residues. The ends were cut back, 0 bases at V and 2 bases at J, with 6 bases in the middle. For the CDR3, the DNA is TGCGCCAGCAGCTTGGGACAGGCCTACAATGAGCAGTTCTTC. Translated, it gives CASSLGQAYNEQFF.

The chain has TRBV2 and TRBJ2-2; 10 nucleotides line up with TRBD1. CDR1 is SNHLY and CDR2 is FYNNEI in the germline V gene. With V trimmed by 3 bases and J by 3 bases, 4 bases remained unmatched. The CDR3 covers 16 residues. CDR3 DNA sequence: TGTGCCAGCAGTGAGACCGGGACAGGGGACACCGGGGAGCTGTTTTTT. Its translation: CASSETGTGDTGELFF.

This chain joins TRBV24-1 and TRBJ2-5; the D gene is possibly TRBD1 (6 bases). CDR3 length: 17 amino acids. Germline CDR1 KGHDR, CDR2 SFDVKD. Trimming took 7 bases from V and 0 from J, leaving 20 bases between them. The CDR3 sequence is CATSRPPSTGYQETQYF. The CDR3 DNA is TGTGCCACCAGCAGGCCTCCTTCTACAGGGTACCAAGAGACCCAGTACTTC.

This rearrangement joins TRBV9 to TRBJ2-5; 14 bases match TRBD2. Germline trimming cut 0 bases from V and 4 bases from J; bases unmatched to any gene: 5. Germline assignment: CDR1 SGDLS and CDR2 YYNGEE. This CDR3 has 17 amino acids. The CDR3 here is CASSVGGLAGASETQYF. The CDR3 coding sequence is TGTGCCAGCAGCGTAGGGGGACTAGCGGGAGCTTCAGAGACCCAGTACTTC.

The rearrangement uses TRBV5-1 and TRBJ1-1; D ambiguous. The CDR3 consists of 15 residues. CDR1 and CDR2 (germline): SGHRS, YFSETQ. Trimming cost V 3 bases and J 0 bases, with 12 bases left between them. The CDR3 here is CASSSDPGLNTEAFF. DNA for the CDR3: TGCGCCAGCAGCTCAGATCCGGGGTTGAACACTGAAGCTTTCTTT. The full variable domain, completed using reference TRBV5-1 and TRBJ1-1, is KAGVTQTPRYLIKTRGQQVTLSCSPISGHRSVSWYQQTPGQGLQFLFEYFSETQRNKGNFPGRFSGRQFSNSRSEMNVSTLELGDSALYLCASSSDPGLNTEAFFGQGTRLTVV.

The chain uses TRBV14 and TRBJ2-7; D remains unclear. CDR3 length: 11 amino acids. Germline CDR1 is SGHDN and CDR2 is FVKESK. Trimming pared 4 bases from V and 3 bases from J, leaving 4 bases between. This chain's CDR3 is CASSRYYEQYF. CDR3 sequence (DNA): TGTGCCAGCAGCCGGTACTACGAGCAGTACTTC.

This chain connects TRBV14 to TRBJ2-7, with D perhaps TRBD1 (6 bases). Germline V gene sequence: CDR1 SGHDN, CDR2 FVKESK. There are 14 residues in the CDR3. Trimming stripped 0 bases from V and 1 base from J, with 7 bases between. CDR3 residues: CASSQDTGSYEQYF. The CDR3 DNA follows: TGTGCCAGCAGCCAAGATACAGGGTCCTACGAGCAGTACTTC.

The chain carries TRBV7-9 and TRBJ1-6; possible D gene TRBD1, 6 bases. Trimming left V 0 bases short and J 13 bases short, with 13 bases between. Germline V gene sequence: CDR1 SEHNR, CDR2 FQNEAQ (reference sequence). This CDR3 is 14 amino acids long. The CDR3 sequence is CASSLAGQGAPLHF. The CDR3 nucleotides read TGTGCCAGCAGCTTAGCGGGACAAGGAGCCCCCCTCCACTTT. Full variable domain (missing parts from reference TRBV7-9 and TRBJ1-6): DTGVSQNPRHKITKRGQNVTFRCDPISEHNRLYWYRQTLGQGPEFLTYFQNEAQLEKSRLLSDRFSAERPKGSFSTLEIQRTEQGDSAMYLCASSLAGQGAPLHFGNGTRLTVT.